This T cell receptor (beta chain) was identified during a study of T cells in tuberculosis. At the level of the study: CD1B tetramers identified T cells specific for mycobacterial lipid GMM.

Profiling relied on immunoSEQ multiplex PCR, and the TCRdb table lists in-frame clones only, not all of them. The repertoire consists of under 50,000 clones, with 95% occurring once and the leading ten covering roughly 3.5%. This clone was seen once. What it binds is not known. Findings and caveats of the study: Selection depended on which cryopreserved specimens were available.

Tuberculin skin test and IGRA determined adolescents' latent tuberculosis status at entry. CDR1 and CDR2 (germline): SQVTM, ANQGSEA. The CDR3 consists of 15 residues. V dropped 0 bases and J dropped 4; count of bases not matched to a gene: 7. The TCR comes from a donor under 30 with latent tuberculosis or without tuberculosis infection. Sequencing was done on a sample of PBMCs. The chain carries TRBV29-1 and TRBJ2-7; 9 bases match TRBD2. The CDR3 coding sequence is TGCAGCGTTGAAGATCGTAGCGGGGGCCGTTACGAGCAGTACTTC. It translates to CSVEDRSGGRYEQYF.